This is a list of T cell receptor beta chains from one sample in a study of T cell responses to AZD1222 COVID-19 vaccine. Profiling relied on immunoSEQ multiplex PCR, and the TCRdb table lists in-frame clones only, not all of them. The profile shows about 150,000 clones, about 93% of them singletons. This sample comprised peripheral blood, obtained on day 0 of AZD1222 vaccination. These receptors were collected from an adult in good health. Each CDR3 is given with its conserved first and last residue. A D gene is named only where the DNA matches it firmly. Rows give clone size only sometimes, using once, few, many, or a class for an expanded clone.

>TRBJ2-2|.|TRBV5-1|.
TGCGCCAGCAGCTTGGAGGGTAGCTCTAACACTGGGGAGCTGTTTTTT
CASSLEGSSNTGELFF
>TRBJ2-1|.|TRBV24-1|.
TGTGCCACCAGTGACAGGGGGGTAGCGGCCCCCTCCTACAATGAGCAGTTCTTC
CATSDRGVAAPSYNEQFF
>TRBJ2-5|.|TRBV29-1|.
TGCAGCGTTGAACCCCGCGGCAAGTGGGAGACCCAGTACTTC
CSVEPRGKWETQYF
>TRBJ2-7|TRBD1|TRBV11-3|.
TGTGCCAGCAGTCCGGACAGGGGCGACGAGCAGTACTTC
CASSPDRGDEQYF
>TRBJ2-4|.|TRBV5-6|.
TGTGCCAGCAGCTTGAGTGCTCCTAACATTCAGTACTTC
CASSLSAPNIQYF
>TRBJ1-1|.|TRBV18|.
TGTGCCAGCTCACCAATAGTTGGCACTGAAGCTTTCTTT
CASSPIVGTEAFF
>TRBJ1-2|.|TRBV6-1|once
TGTGCCAGCAGTGATATAGGGGTCGGCTACACCTTC
CASSDIGVGYTF
>TRBJ1-4|.|TRBV5-1|.
TGCGCCAGCAGCCCCACGGAGTTTAGTGAAAAACTGTTTTTT
CASSPTEFSEKLFF
>TRBJ2-7|.|TRBV19|.
TGTGCCAGTAGTATCGGGAAGGGCTCCTACGAGCAGTACTTC
CASSIGKGSYEQYF
>TRBJ2-1|.|TRBV19|.
TGTGCCAGTAGTATATGGAGGGGGTCTTCCTACAATGAGCAGTTCTTC
CASSIWRGSSYNEQFF
>TRBJ2-2|.|TRBV6-2/TRBV6-3|.
TGTGCCAGCAGTTACTCCATTGACATCCCGGAGAGGGTCGGGGAGCTGTTTTTT
CASSYSIDIPERVGELFF